This passage covers 11 T cell receptor beta chains from one sample sequenced in a study of shared clonotypes between healthy human individuals. Naive-designated CD8 cells lacked CD45RO, were positively enriched for CCR7, and omitted terminally differentiated effector memory CD45RA+ cells. This table comes from immunoSEQ multiplex PCR, and its TCRdb copy is limited to in-frame clones, with some not included. The repertoire holds approximately 2,200,000 clones, with roughly 91% as singletons. Sequencing used naive CD8+ T cells from PBMCs. The receptors were gathered from a man aged 18 to 29 in good health. Some clones in this sample may be carry-over from other donors' samples.

With respect to this clone: The sample holds other DNA sequences that translate to the same CDR3. The CDR3 DNA reads TGTGCCAGTAGTATAGTCCCCGGGTATAGCAATCAGCCCCAGCATTTT. As protein: CASSIVPGYSNQPQHF. The chain carries TRBV19 and TRBJ1-5; D gene uncertain. V gave up 1 base and J gave up 0 bases, with 10 bases separating them. The germline CDR1 and CDR2 sequences are LNHDA and SQIVND (reference sequence). The CDR3 sequence is 16 residues long. The whole variable domain, remainder taken from reference TRBV19 and TRBJ1-5, is DGGITQSPKYLFRKEGQNVTLSCEQNLNHDAMYWYRQDPGQGLRLIYYSQIVNDFQKGDIAEGYSVSREKKESFPLTVTSAQKNPTAFYLCASSIVPGYSNQPQHFGDGTRLSIL.

This chain links TRBV7-8 with TRBJ1-3, with D possibly TRBD1 on 5 matching bases. The CDR3 is 13 residues long. V shed 9 bases and J shed 2 bases, with 11 bases lying between them. Germline V gene data show CDR1 as SGHVS and CDR2 as FQNEAQ. The CDR3 reads CASGTSPGNTIYF. CDR3 DNA sequence: TGTGCCAGTGGGACGTCGCCTGGAAACACCATATATTTT.

This clone has only a few counts. V and J are TRBV9 and TRBJ2-2; possibly TRBD1 or TRBD2 for D (5 bases each). The germline gives CDR1 SGDLS, CDR2 YYNGEE. The CDR3 runs to 14 residues. Trimming pared 4 bases from V and 7 bases from J, leaving 14 bases between. CDR3 coding DNA: TGTGCCAGCAGCTACGAGGGGCTGGGCGGGGAGCTGTTTTTT. This gives the protein CASSYEGLGGELFF.

The J gene is TRBJ2-1, the V gene TRBV4-2; no firm D call. The ends were cut back, 2 bases at V and 9 bases at J, with 8 bases in the middle. Germline lookup yields CDR1 LGHNA and CDR2 YNFKEQ. This CDR3 has 12 amino acids. The chain's CDR3 is CASSQSRVEQFF. The CDR3 DNA is TGTGCCAGCAGCCAATCCCGGGTTGAGCAGTTCTTC.

V is TRBV4-1 and J is TRBJ1-5; no firm D call. This CDR3 has 15 residues. From germline, CDR1 is MGHRA and CDR2 YSYEKL. V was shortened by 0 bases and J by 0 bases, with 6 bases between the two germline ends. The CDR3, as DNA: TGCGCCAGCAGCCAAGATAATGGTAGCAATCAGCCCCAGCATTTT. It is translated as CASSQDNGSNQPQHF.

The chain links TRBV28 to TRBJ1-2, with 7 bases lining up with TRBD1. Trimming removed 5 bases from V and 1 base from J; junction bases left unmatched: 10. From germline, CDR1 is MDHEN and CDR2 SYDVKM. The CDR3 runs to 16 residues. In nucleotides, the CDR3 is TGTGCCAGCAGTGTAAACAGGGGCCCCCTTAACTATGGCTACACCTTC. Residues: CASSVNRGPLNYGYTF.

This clone was found a few times. CDR3 DNA sequence: TGTGCCAGCAGCCCAACGGGACTTACCTACGAGCAGTACTTC. This translates into CASSPTGLTYEQYF. This sequence joins TRBV6-5 and TRBJ2-7, with a tentative D call TRBD2 (6 bases). The CDR3 runs to 14 residues. Per the germline V gene, CDR1 is MNHEY and CDR2 is SVGAGI. Between the trimmed V and J ends, which lost 6 bases and 2 bases, there was a span of 14 bases.

V is TRBV28 and J is TRBJ1-2; the D is unclear. Germline loops: CDR1 MDHEN, CDR2 SYDVKM. V dropped 0 bases and J dropped 5 bases, with 13 bases sitting between them. CDR3 length: 15 amino acids. CDR3 region: CASSLWSRKLYGYTF. The CDR3 region has the DNA TGTGCCAGCAGTTTATGGTCCCGAAAACTTTATGGCTACACCTTC.

J is TRBJ2-7 and V is TRBV2; a possible D gene is TRBD1 (5 bases). The germline V and J ends were trimmed by 4 bases and 3 bases, with 13 bases remaining between them. This CDR3 contains 14 residues. CDR1 is SNHLY and CDR2 is FYNNEI in the germline V gene. The CDR3 DNA follows: TGTGCCAGCAGTGTAAAGGGGTATAGCTACGAGCAGTACTTC. Its protein product is CASSVKGYSYEQYF. The full variable domain, rest sourced from reference TRBV2 and TRBJ2-7, is EPEVTQTPSHQVTQMGQEVILRCVPISNHLYFYWYRQILGQKVEFLVSFYNNEISEKSEIFDDQFSVERPDGSNFTLKIRSTKLEDSAMYFCASSVKGYSYEQYFGPGTRLTVT.

The genes are TRBV27 and TRBJ2-7, with a weak D call TRBD2 (6 bases). The CDR3 extends over 15 amino acids. Between the trimmed V and J ends, which lost 2 bases and 2 bases, there was a span of 13 bases. Germline V CDR1 and CDR2: MNHEY, SMNVEV (reference sequence). CDR3 DNA sequence: TGTGCCAGCAGTTTACTTCCGGGAGACACCTACGAGCAGTACTTC. It specifies CASSLLPGDTYEQYF.

The rearrangement links TRBV19 to TRBJ1-1; D may be TRBD1 (6 bases). In germline, CDR1 is LNHDA, CDR2 SQIVND (reference sequence). The CDR3 extends over 16 amino acids. Trimming removed 4 bases at V and 1 base at J, with 16 bases between. This CDR3 reads CASSNVKGGPNTEAFF. The CDR3 DNA is TGTGCCAGTAGTAACGTTAAAGGGGGACCGAACACTGAAGCTTTCTTT.